This record looks at one TCR beta chain sequence and its context. The germline V gene encodes CDR1 SGHRS and CDR2 YFSETQ. V lost 7 bases, J lost 6 bases, and 14 bases stayed unmatched. This CDR3 contains 16 residues. The record originates from a study of blood T cell repertoires in COVID-19. For the study at large: From the United States, Italy and Spain came samples of acute and convalescent COVID-19.

As processed by the authors: Estimated nucleated cell counts came from reference gene primer amplification. Assay: immunoSEQ multiplex PCR; the TCRdb copy retains only in-frame clones and omits some. V, J and clone size reflect that table, while D and trimming were determined from the DNA. The sample lists roughly 410,000 clones; around 87% were seen once. The specimen was peripheral blood. The V gene is TRBV5-1, the J gene TRBJ2-2, with 8 bases fitting TRBD1. The clonotype originates from a woman in her sixties or seventies with COVID-19, enrolled during active disease. CDR3 nucleotides: TGCGCCAGCGAACCAGGGGGCCGAGGTGGCCCCGGGGAGCTGTTTTTT. It yields the protein CASEPGGRGGPGELFF.